The next 20 T cell receptor beta chains were all read from a single sample in a study of T cell repertoires in ileal Crohn's disease. Regarding time point: neoterminal ileum biopsy at postoperative endoscopy, about 6 months after surgery. Libraries were prepared by immunoSEQ multiplex PCR; TCRdb keeps only in-frame clonotypes and omits some of them. This sample has approximately 13,000 clones, with approximately 78% found just once. The sequencing sample was made of ileal tissue. The receptors originated from an adult with Crohn's disease.

This chain uses TRBV5-1 with TRBJ2-3, with 12 bases fitting TRBD2. Germline loops: CDR1 SGHRS, CDR2 YFSETQ. Germline trimming cut 3 bases from V and 4 bases from J; bases unmatched to any gene: 9. This CDR3 contains 17 residues. The DNA for the CDR3 is TGCGCCAGCAGCTCCCTGACTAGCGGGGGCCGGGCAGATACGCAGTATTTT. Encoded protein: CASSSLTSGGRADTQYF.

This clone turned up a few times. The chain recombines TRBV2 with TRBJ2-3, with 13 positions matching TRBD2. This CDR3 has 17 residues. CDR1 SNHLY and CDR2 FYNNEI come from the germline V gene. V lost 4 bases and J lost 1; bases outside the gene matches: 5. CDR3 protein: CASSVGTSGARTDTQYF. CDR3 sequence (DNA): TGTGCCAGCAGTGTGGGGACTAGCGGGGCTCGCACAGATACGCAGTATTTT.

The chain carries TRBV15 and TRBJ2-1; D is uncertain. The V gene's germline CDR1 is LNHNV and CDR2 YYDKDF (reference sequence). The CDR3 is made up of 18 amino acids. Trimming stripped 0 bases from V and 4 bases from J, with 19 bases between. The CDR3 nucleotides read TGTGCCACCAGCAGAGAGGTGGCTGTGGCAGGCCCATACAATGAGCAGTTCTTC. It translates to CATSREVAVAGPYNEQFF.

The V gene is TRBV2, the J gene TRBJ1-2, with D unclear. V dropped 2 bases and J dropped 3 bases, with 13 bases sitting between them. Germline V CDR1 and CDR2: SNHLY, FYNNEI. The CDR3 has 15 residues. The CDR3 DNA reads as TGTGCCAGCAGTGAACTTGTCGGCACAGACTATGGCTACACCTTC. It codes for CASSELVGTDYGYTF. The whole variable domain, remainder taken from reference TRBV2 and TRBJ1-2, is EPEVTQTPSHQVTQMGQEVILRCVPISNHLYFYWYRQILGQKVEFLVSFYNNEISEKSEIFDDQFSVERPDGSNFTLKIRSTKLEDSAMYFCASSELVGTDYGYTFGSGTRLTVV.

The chain couples TRBV30 to TRBJ2-7, with a weak D call TRBD1 (6 bases). Germline V gives CDR1 GTSNPN, CDR2 SVGIG (reference sequence). V lost 3 bases, J lost 1 base, and 10 bases lay in between. The CDR3 covers 13 residues. The CDR3, as DNA: TGTGCCTGGAGATGGGGGCCGTCCTACGAGCAGTACTTC. Translated: CAWRWGPSYEQYF.

This clone was seen just once. The chain joins TRBV21-1 to TRBJ2-3; TRBD1 is taken as the D call from the table, unchecked against the DNA. TRBV21-1 is deemed a pseudogene. The CDR3 contains 13 residues. The CDR3 DNA reads as TGTGCCCAGACACCGACCCCCGAAGATACGCAGTATTTT. The encoded protein is CAQTPTPEDTQYF.

This chain links TRBV6-5 with TRBJ1-1; D perhaps matches TRBD1 (6 bases). The CDR3 length is 14 residues. Germline-derived CDR1 and CDR2 are MNHEY and SVGAGI. V gave up 6 bases and J gave up 1 base, with 12 bases separating them. The CDR3 protein is CASRRPGQNTEAFF. The DNA for the CDR3 is TGTGCCAGCAGGAGGCCGGGACAGAACACTGAAGCTTTCTTT.

J is TRBJ2-7 and V is TRBV2; D not certain. The germline gives CDR1 SNHLY, CDR2 FYNNEI. CDR3 size: 11 residues. Trimming stripped 6 bases from V and 2 bases from J, with 5 bases between. CDR3 loop: CASSRTYEQYF. In nucleotides, the CDR3 is TGTGCCAGCAGCCGTACCTACGAGCAGTACTTC.

The V gene is TRBV14, the J gene TRBJ1-1; D unclear. The CDR3 contains 15 residues. V lost 0 bases and J 4 bases, leaving 12 bases between the germline ends. Germline-derived CDR1 and CDR2 are SGHDN and FVKESK. As DNA, the CDR3 is TGTGCCAGCAGCCAAGAACGCAGGCAGACCACTGAAGCTTTCTTT. Protein sequence: CASSQERRQTTEAFF.

The gene calls are TRBV11-2 and TRBJ1-2; TRBD1 matches at 9 bases. Germline-derived CDR1 and CDR2 are SGHAT and FQNNGV. The CDR3 loop spans 14 amino acids. The V and J ends lost 3 bases and 4 bases, in that order; junction bases with no gene match: 3. The CDR3 nucleotides are TGTGCCAGCAGCTTTTCGGGACAGGGCTATGGCTACACCTTC. It translates to CASSFSGQGYGYTF.

This chain uses TRBV19 with TRBJ2-7, with 7 bases that match TRBD2. Germline V gives CDR1 LNHDA, CDR2 SQIVND (reference sequence). The CDR3 runs 13 residues. With 5 bases clipped from V and 5 bases from J, the junction kept 6 bases outside the gene matches. The DNA of the CDR3 is TGTGCCAGTAGTGGGCGGGGGAGACACGAGCAGTACTTC. Its translation: CASSGRGRHEQYF.

The chain has TRBV29-1 and TRBJ2-7; D may correspond to TRBD1 or TRBD2 (10 bases each). V lost 4 bases, J lost 4 bases, and 26 bases lay in between. The CDR3 runs 17 residues. Germline V gene lookup returns CDR1 SQVTM and CDR2 ANQGSEA. The CDR3: CSVGTGGSTSGTYEQYF. DNA for the CDR3: TGCAGCGTTGGGACAGGGGGTAGTACTAGCGGGACTTACGAGCAGTACTTC.

This clone has just one count. This chain uses TRBV29-1 with TRBJ2-5, with D maybe TRBD2 (6 bases). The CDR3 totals 13 residues. V was cut by 8 bases and J by 2 bases, with 15 bases left in between. Germline V gene lookup returns CDR1 SQVTM and CDR2 ANQGSEA. This chain's CDR3 is CSSLGAGQETQYF. CDR3 nucleotide sequence: TGCAGCTCCCTCGGGGCGGGGCAAGAGACCCAGTACTTC.

V gene TRBV29-1 combines with J gene TRBJ1-2; a weak D match, TRBD1 (6 bases). Trimming stripped 6 bases from V and 5 bases from J, with 16 bases between. Looked up from germline, CDR1 is SQVTM and CDR2 is ANQGSEA. This CDR3 contains 13 residues. The CDR3 DNA follows: TGCAGCGTACTTGGACAGCAAGTTTATGGCTACACCTTC. Protein sequence: CSVLGQQVYGYTF.

CDR3 DNA: TGTGCCAGTAGTCCCTGGACAGTAGAGAGCTACACCTTC. It is translated as CASSPWTVESYTF. This chain joins TRBV19 and TRBJ1-2; a weak D match, TRBD1 (6 bases). Germline values: CDR1 LNHDA, CDR2 SQIVND (reference sequence). V was cut by 5 bases and J by 9 bases, with 16 bases left in between. This CDR3 has 13 residues. Together with reference TRBV19 and TRBJ1-2, the CDR3 gives the full variable domain: DGGITQSPKYLFRKEGQNVTLSCEQNLNHDAMYWYRQDPGQGLRLIYYSQIVNDFQKGDIAEGYSVSREKKESFPLTVTSAQKNPTAFYLCASSPWTVESYTFGSGTRLTVV.

This clone appeared a few times. This sample also contains other DNA sequences that code for the same CDR3. V gene TRBV7-9 combines with J gene TRBJ2-3; unclear D gene. Germline V lookup: CDR1 SEHNR, CDR2 FQNEAQ (reference sequence). The length of the CDR3 is 13 residues. The V gene lost 2 bases and the J gene lost 4 bases, with 7 bases spanning the gap. CDR3 nucleotide sequence: TGTGCCAGCAGCTTAATTCCCGCAGATACGCAGTATTTT. It encodes CASSLIPADTQYF.

This clone is labeled as medium-sized (0.01 to 0.1%). The chain combines TRBV27 with TRBJ2-7; 7 nucleotides align to TRBD1. Germline-derived CDR1 and CDR2 are MNHEY and SMNVEV (reference sequence). The CDR3 loop spans 15 amino acids. V trimming: 4 bases; J trimming: 3 bases; junction bases outside the gene matches: 9. The CDR3 region is CASSWDPTGLYEQYF. The CDR3 nucleotides are TGTGCCAGCAGTTGGGACCCGACAGGGCTCTACGAGCAGTACTTC.

This clone was seen more than once but under ten times. The chain joins TRBV2 to TRBJ2-7; 7 positions agree with TRBD1. The germline gives CDR1 SNHLY, CDR2 FYNNEI. The CDR3 contains 14 residues. The junction had 10 bases not matched to a gene; V was cut back by 7 bases and J by 4 bases. The CDR3 reads CASTEGAIGYEQYF. The CDR3, as DNA: TGTGCCAGCACTGAGGGGGCGATTGGGTACGAGCAGTACTTC.

The chain has TRBV19 and TRBJ1-4; 8 bases are shared with TRBD1. Germline trimming cut 3 bases from V and 3 bases from J; bases unmatched to any gene: 0. This CDR3 comprises 14 residues. The germline V gene has CDR1 LNHDA and CDR2 SQIVND (reference sequence). CDR3 coding DNA: TGTGCCAGTAGTATGGGACAGGCTAATGAAAAACTGTTTTTT. Protein product: CASSMGQANEKLFF.

The V and J genes are TRBV5-1 and TRBJ1-1, with D tentatively TRBD1 (6 bases). CDR3 size: 15 residues. With 7 bases removed from V and 4 bases from J, the gap between germline ends came to 20 bases. CDR1 and CDR2 from the germline V gene are SGHRS and YFSETQ. CDR3: CASGGRGREATEAFF. CDR3 nucleotides: TGCGCCAGCGGGGGCCGGGGGAGGGAGGCCACTGAAGCTTTCTTT.